This T cell receptor beta chain was retrieved from a study of T cell responses to AZD1222 COVID-19 vaccine. The table came from immunoSEQ multiplex PCR; TCRdb's copy has only in-frame clones and leaves some out. The table lists around 87,000 clones, over 75% of them singletons. The V segment lost 4 bases and the J segment 2 bases; nucleotides outside the gene matches: 7. CDR1 is SGHTA and CDR2 is FQGNSA in the germline V gene. This CDR3 has 15 amino acids. Source: peripheral blood, taken on day 0 of AZD1222 vaccination. The V gene is TRBV7-2, the J gene TRBJ2-7; 8 bases are shared with TRBD2. This receptor was identified in an adult in good health. DNA of the CDR3: TGTGCCAGCAGCTCTTCTAGCGGGCAACCCTACGAGCAGTACTTC. This translates into CASSSSSGQPYEQYF.